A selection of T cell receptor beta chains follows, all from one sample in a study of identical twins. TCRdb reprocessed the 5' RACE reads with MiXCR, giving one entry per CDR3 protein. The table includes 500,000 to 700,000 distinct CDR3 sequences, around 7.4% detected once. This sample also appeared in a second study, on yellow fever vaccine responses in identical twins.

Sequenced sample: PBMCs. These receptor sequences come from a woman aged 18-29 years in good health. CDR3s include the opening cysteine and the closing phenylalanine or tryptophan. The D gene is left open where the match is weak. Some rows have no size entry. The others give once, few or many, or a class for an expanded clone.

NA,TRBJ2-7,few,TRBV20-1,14,TGCAGTGCTAGAGGCCTGCAGAGCTCCTACGAGCAGTACTTC,CSARGLQSSYEQYF
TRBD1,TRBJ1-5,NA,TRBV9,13,TGTGCCACCCTGGACAGGGGAGGTCAGCCCCAGCATTTT,CATLDRGGQPQHF
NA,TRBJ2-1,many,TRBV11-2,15,TGTGCCAGCACCCTGAGGGCAGGGAATTACAATGAGCAGTTCTTC,CASTLRAGNYNEQFF
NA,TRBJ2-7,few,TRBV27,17,TGTGCCAGCAGTTCCTCTACCTTACTAGTTCGTATACGCGAGCAGTACTTC,CASSSSTLLVRIREQYF
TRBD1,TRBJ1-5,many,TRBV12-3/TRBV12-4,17,TGTGCCAGCAGTTTCGGGACAGGGGGCTCTAGCAATCAGCCCCAGCATTTT,CASSFGTGGSSNQPQHF
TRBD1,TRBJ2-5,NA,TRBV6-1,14,TGTGCCAGCAGTGAAGCAGGGGGCGAGGGGACCCAGTACTTC,CASSEAGGEGTQYF
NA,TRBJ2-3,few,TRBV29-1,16,TGCAGCGTTGATGAGGGAGTGGGCGCTCAGACAGATACGCAGTATTTT,CSVDEGVGAQTDTQYF
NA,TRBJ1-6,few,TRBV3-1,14,TGTGCCAGCAGCTCAGGGGTTATGAATTCACCCCTCCACTTT,CASSSGVMNSPLHF
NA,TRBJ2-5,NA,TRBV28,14,TGTGCCAGCAGTGCCCCGGGGGACCAAGAGACCCAGTACTTC,CASSAPGDQETQYF
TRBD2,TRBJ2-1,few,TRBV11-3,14,TGTGCCAGCAGCTTGCGGGAGACATACAATGAGCAGTTCTTC,CASSLRETYNEQFF
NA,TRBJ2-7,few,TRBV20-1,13,TGCAGTGCTCGCCTAGCTCCCTCCTACGAGCAGTACTTC,CSARLAPSYEQYF
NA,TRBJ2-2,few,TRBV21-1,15,TGTGCCAGATATCCTCCCCGCGCGAACACCGGGGAGCTGTTTTTT,CARYPPRANTGELFF
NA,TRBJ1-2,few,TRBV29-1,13,TGCAGCGTTGAAGTTTCGGGGGTAGGTGGCTACACCTTC,CSVEVSGVGGYTF
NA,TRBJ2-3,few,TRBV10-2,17,TGCGCCAGCAGTGGGCTCCAACTAGCACTTAGCACAGATACGCAGTATTTT,CASSGLQLALSTDTQYF
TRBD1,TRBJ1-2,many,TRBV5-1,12,TGCGCCAGCAGCTCGGGACAGTATGGCTACACCTTC,CASSSGQYGYTF
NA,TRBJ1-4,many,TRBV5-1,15,TGCGCCAGCAGCTTGGAGGGTAATGAAAACGAAAAACTGTTTTTT,CASSLEGNENEKLFF
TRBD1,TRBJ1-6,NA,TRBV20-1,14,TGCAGTGCCCCCCCGGGACAGGGGAATTCACCCCTCCACTTT,CSAPPGQGNSPLHF
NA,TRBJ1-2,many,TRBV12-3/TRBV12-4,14,TGTGCCAGCAGTACTCAGGGGACCAACTATGGCTACACCTTC,CASSTQGTNYGYTF
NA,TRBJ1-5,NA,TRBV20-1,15,TGCAGTGCTAGAGGACTGGTGGGGAGTGCAGGGCCCCAGCATTTT,CSARGLVGSAGPQHF
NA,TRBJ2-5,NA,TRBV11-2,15,TGTGCCAGCAGCTTATCTACGGGGGCTCAAGAGACCCAGTACTTC,CASSLSTGAQETQYF
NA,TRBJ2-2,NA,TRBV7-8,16,TGTGCCAGCAGCTTAGTCAGGGCCCTTGACACCGGGGAGCTGTTTTTT,CASSLVRALDTGELFF
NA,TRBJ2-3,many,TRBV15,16,TGTGCCACCAGCTTTCGAGTAGCCTCGAACACAGATACGCAGTATTTT,CATSFRVASNTDTQYF
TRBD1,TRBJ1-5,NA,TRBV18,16,TGTGCCAGCTCACCACCGGGACAGAACAACAATCAGCCCCAGCATTTT,CASSPPGQNNNQPQHF
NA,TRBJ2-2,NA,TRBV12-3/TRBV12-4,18,TGTGCCAGCAGTCCGCGGAACAAATACCAATCTAACACCGGGGAGCTGTTTTTT,CASSPRNKYQSNTGELFF
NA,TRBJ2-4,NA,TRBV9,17,TGTGCCAGCAGCGTAGGGGGGGAGATTCTAGCCAAAAACATTCAGTACTTC,CASSVGGEILAKNIQYF
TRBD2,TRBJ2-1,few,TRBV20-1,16,TGCAGTGCCAGCCGGACTAGCGGGAGCTCCTACAATGAGCAGTTCTTC,CSASRTSGSSYNEQFF
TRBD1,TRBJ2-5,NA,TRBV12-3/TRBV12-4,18,TGTGCCAGCACCCCCGCTCGCAACTATAGGGGACAGGTAGAGACCCAGTACTTC,CASTPARNYRGQVETQYF
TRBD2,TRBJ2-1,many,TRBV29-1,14,TGCAGCGTTGAGCGGGGGGATATGGGCAATGAGCAGTTCTTC,CSVERGDMGNEQFF
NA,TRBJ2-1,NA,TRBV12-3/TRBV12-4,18,TGTGCCAGCAGTTTAGGGCGGATCGAACTAGGGGGTTACAATGAGCAGTTCTTC,CASSLGRIELGGYNEQFF
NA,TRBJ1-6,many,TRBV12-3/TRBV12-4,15,TGTGCCAGCAGGTCCTTGGGGGTCCTAAATTCACCCCTCCACTTT,CASRSLGVLNSPLHF
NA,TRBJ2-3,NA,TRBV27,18,TGTGCCAGAACCTACGCCCCACGGGTGGGGACAAGCACAGATACGCAGTATTTT,CARTYAPRVGTSTDTQYF
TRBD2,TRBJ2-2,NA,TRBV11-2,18,TGTGCCAGCAGCGCCCCGAGCGGGGTATTCCTAAACACCGGGGAGCTGTTTTTT,CASSAPSGVFLNTGELFF
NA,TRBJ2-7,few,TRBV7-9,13,TGTGCCAGCAGCTCGGGTCTTACCTACGAGCAGTACTTC,CASSSGLTYEQYF
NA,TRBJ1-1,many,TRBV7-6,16,TGTGCCAGCAGCTTCCTCGGCAGGGACCCTAACACTGAAGCTTTCTTT,CASSFLGRDPNTEAFF
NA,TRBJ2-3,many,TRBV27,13,TGTGCCAGCCAGCGCGGGACGGCAGATACGCAGTATTTT,CASQRGTADTQYF
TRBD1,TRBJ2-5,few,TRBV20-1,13,TGCAGTGCGGGCAGGGGGCGCCGGGAGACCCAGTACTTC,CSAGRGRRETQYF
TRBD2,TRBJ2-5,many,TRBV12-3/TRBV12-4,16,TGTGCCAGTTCAACCCTCCCTAGCGGGAGAAAAGAGACCCAGTACTTC,CASSTLPSGRKETQYF
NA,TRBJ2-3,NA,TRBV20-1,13,TGCAGTGCCCTGGGACCAGGAACAGATACGCAGTATTTT,CSALGPGTDTQYF
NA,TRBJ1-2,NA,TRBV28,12,TGTGCCAGCAGTTTGTGGGAAAACGGCTACACCTTC,CASSLWENGYTF